The 6 T cell receptor beta chains below were found in one sample sequenced in a study of graft-versus-host responses after intestinal transplantation. The protocol was immunoSEQ multiplex PCR, while the TCRdb copy is restricted to in-frame clones and leaves out a portion. The sample includes fewer than 50,000 clones, around 84% of them seen just once. No antigens are known for them. The specimen was unstimulated CD4+ T cells sorted from spleen or lymph node cells, collected before transplant. The receptors originated from a human donor who was the organ donor for an intestinal transplant.

The rearrangement links TRBV10-3 to TRBJ2-7; TRBD2 matches at 7 bases. The CDR3 has 19 residues. Losses at the gene ends were 7 bases for V and 2 bases for J; bases not matched to a gene: 23. CDR1 is ENHRY and CDR2 is SYGVKD in the germline V gene. CDR3 amino acids: CAIISPLRRITSVTYEQYF. CDR3 in DNA: TGTGCCATCATCAGCCCCCTTCGTCGTATCACTAGCGTAACCTACGAGCAGTACTTC.

The chain links TRBV7-2 to TRBJ2-1; 7 bases are shared with TRBD2. CDR3 size: 14 residues. The junction had 1 base not matched to a gene; V was cut back by 3 bases and J by 2 bases. The germline gives CDR1 SGHTA, CDR2 FQGNSA. The DNA for the CDR3 is TGTGCCAGCAGCTTCCGGGGGGCCTACAATGAGCAGTTCTTC. Encoded protein: CASSFRGAYNEQFF.

The rearrangement uses TRBV18 and TRBJ1-1; no reliable D call. Germline loops: CDR1 KGHSH, CDR2 LQKENI. Deletions cut 1 base from V and 3 bases from J, with 9 bases between. This CDR3 is 14 amino acids long. In DNA form, the CDR3 reads TGTGCCAGCTCACCACAGGTTATTGACACTGAAGCTTTCTTT. It translates to CASSPQVIDTEAFF.

The chain uses TRBV25-1 and TRBJ1-5, with D perhaps TRBD1 (6 bases). V lost 3 bases, J lost 0 bases, and 9 bases lay in between. Germline CDR1 reads MGHDK; CDR2 reads SYGVNS. This CDR3 has 15 amino acids. CDR3 region: CASSDEQGSNQPQHF. CDR3 DNA sequence: TGTGCCAGCAGTGACGAACAGGGTAGCAATCAGCCCCAGCATTTT. The full variable domain, in which reference TRBV25-1 and TRBJ1-5 provide the parts outside the CDR3, is EADIYQTPRYLVIGTGKKITLECSQTMGHDKMYWYQQDPGMELHLIHYSYGVNSTEKGDLSSESTVSRIRTEHFPLTLESARPSHTSQYLCASSDEQGSNQPQHFGDGTRLSIL.

V gene TRBV30 combines with J gene TRBJ1-6; 9 nucleotides align to TRBD1. The CDR3 is 14 residues long. Germline CDR1 and CDR2: GTSNPN and SVGIG (reference sequence). The ends lost 4 bases at V and 4 bases at J; junction bases unmatched: 2. The CDR3 spells CAWNDRGYNSPLHF. CDR3 bases: TGTGCCTGGAACGACAGGGGGTATAATTCACCCCTCCACTTT.

This chain joins TRBV19 and TRBJ1-1; the D gene is possibly TRBD1 (5 bases). CDR1 and CDR2 from the germline V gene are LNHDA and SQIVND (reference sequence). Trimming cost V 9 bases and J 1 base, with 12 bases left between them. The CDR3 totals 13 residues. The DNA for the CDR3 is TGTGCCAGCCAGGACACGACGAACACTGAAGCTTTCTTT. It specifies CASQDTTNTEAFF.